A single T cell receptor beta chain is shown here with its context. Repertoires were generated with immunoSEQ multiplex PCR, while TCRdb's copy carries only in-frame clones and drops some. The sample consists of approximately 400,000 clones, 70% to 90% of them appearing once. Trimming shortened V by 6 bases and J by 0 bases, and 17 bases separated the two germline ends. The CDR3 consists of 16 residues. The germline V gene encodes CDR1 MNHEY and CDR2 SVGEGT. This sample was included in a study of blood T cell repertoires in COVID-19. For the study at large: PBMCs, B-cell-depleted T cells, or T cells provided the cDNA or gDNA that made up the material.

This chain links TRBV6-2 or TRBV6-3 with TRBJ1-1, with D possibly matching TRBD1 (5 bases). This TCR derives from a man aged 35 to 55 with acute or convalescent COVID-19. The sequenced sample was peripheral blood. CDR3 protein: CASSWSAGRMNTEAFF. DNA of the CDR3: TGTGCCAGCAGCTGGTCGGCAGGGCGAATGAACACTGAAGCTTTCTTT.